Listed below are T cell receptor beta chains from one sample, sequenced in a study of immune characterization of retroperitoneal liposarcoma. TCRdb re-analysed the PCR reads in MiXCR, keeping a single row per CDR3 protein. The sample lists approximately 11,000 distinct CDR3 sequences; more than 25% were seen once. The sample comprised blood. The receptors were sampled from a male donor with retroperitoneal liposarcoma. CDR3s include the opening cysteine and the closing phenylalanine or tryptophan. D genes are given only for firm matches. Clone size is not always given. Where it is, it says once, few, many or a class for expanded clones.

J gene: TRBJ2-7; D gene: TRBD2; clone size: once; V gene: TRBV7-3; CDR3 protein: CASSLLGSGPNEQYF; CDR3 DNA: TGTGCCAGCAGCTTATTGGGTAGCGGGCCTAATGAGCAGTACTTC
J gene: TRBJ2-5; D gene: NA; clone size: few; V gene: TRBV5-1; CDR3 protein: CASSKGLQETQYF; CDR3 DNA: TGCGCCAGCAGCAAAGGCCTTCAAGAGACCCAGTACTTC
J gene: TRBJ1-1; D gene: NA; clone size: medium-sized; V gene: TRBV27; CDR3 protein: CASSNMNTEAFF; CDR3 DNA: TGTGCCAGCAGCAATATGAACACTGAAGCTTTCTTT
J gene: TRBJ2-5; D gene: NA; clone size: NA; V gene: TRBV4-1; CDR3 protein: CASSQGIWLETQYF; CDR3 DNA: TGCGCCAGCAGCCAAGGGATTTGGTTGGAGACCCAGTACTTC
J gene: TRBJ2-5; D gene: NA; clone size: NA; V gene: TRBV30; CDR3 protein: CASLGEYPFF; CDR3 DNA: TGTGCCTCCTTGGGGGAATACCCGTTCTTC
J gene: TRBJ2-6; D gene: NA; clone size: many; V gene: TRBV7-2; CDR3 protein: CASSLRGGISGANVLTF; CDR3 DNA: TGTGCCAGCAGCTTACGAGGGGGGATCTCTGGGGCCAACGTCCTGACTTTC
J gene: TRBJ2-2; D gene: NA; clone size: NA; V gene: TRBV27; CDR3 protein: CASSPIDNTGELFF; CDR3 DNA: TGTGCCAGCAGTCCGATAGACAACACCGGGGAGCTGTTTTTT
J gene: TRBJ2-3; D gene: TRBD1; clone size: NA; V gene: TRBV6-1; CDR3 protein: CASSARTGGGTDTQYF; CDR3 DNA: TGTGCCAGCAGTGCCCGGACAGGGGGTGGCACAGATACGCAGTATTTT
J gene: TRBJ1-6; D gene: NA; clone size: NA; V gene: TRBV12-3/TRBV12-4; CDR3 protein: CASSLAAGYNSPLHF; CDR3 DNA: TGTGCCAGCAGTTTAGCCGCAGGCTATAATTCACCCCTCCACTTT
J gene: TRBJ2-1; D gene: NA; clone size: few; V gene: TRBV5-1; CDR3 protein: CASSLVVGYNEQFF; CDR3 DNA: TGCGCCAGCAGCTTGGTGGTCGGATACAATGAGCAGTTCTTC
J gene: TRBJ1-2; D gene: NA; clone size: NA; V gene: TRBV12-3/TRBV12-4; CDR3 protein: CASKSQGGYTF; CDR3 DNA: TGTGCCAGCAAATCACAGGGAGGCTACACCTTC
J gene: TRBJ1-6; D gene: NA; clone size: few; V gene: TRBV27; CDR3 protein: CASSMTHSPNNSPLHF; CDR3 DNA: TGTGCCAGCAGTATGACCCACAGTCCCAATAATTCACCCCTCCACTTT
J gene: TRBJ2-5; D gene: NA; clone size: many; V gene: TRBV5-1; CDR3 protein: CASSFLGLQETQYF; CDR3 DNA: TGCGCCAGCAGCTTCCTGGGTTTACAAGAGACCCAGTACTTC
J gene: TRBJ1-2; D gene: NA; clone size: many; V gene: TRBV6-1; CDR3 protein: CASRTDGYGYTF; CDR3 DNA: TGTGCCAGCAGGACGGATGGATATGGCTACACCTTC
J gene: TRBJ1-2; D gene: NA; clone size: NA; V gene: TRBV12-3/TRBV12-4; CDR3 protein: CASSFGLPNYGYTF; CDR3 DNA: TGTGCCAGCAGTTTTGGTTTACCTAACTATGGCTACACCTTC
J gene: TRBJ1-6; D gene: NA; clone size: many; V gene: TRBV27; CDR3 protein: CASSLESYNSPLHF; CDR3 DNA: TGTGCCAGCAGTTTAGAATCCTATAATTCACCCCTCCACTTT
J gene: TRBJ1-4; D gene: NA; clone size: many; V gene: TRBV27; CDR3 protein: CASSLTRSNEKLFF; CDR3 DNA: TGTGCCAGCAGTTTGACCAGGTCTAATGAAAAACTGTTTTTT
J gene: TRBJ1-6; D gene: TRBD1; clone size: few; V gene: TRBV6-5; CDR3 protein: CASSSGQYNSPLHF; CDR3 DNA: TGTGCCAGCAGTTCGGGACAGTATAATTCACCCCTCCACTTT
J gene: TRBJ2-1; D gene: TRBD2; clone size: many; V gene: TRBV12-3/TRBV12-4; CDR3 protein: CASCLAGEYNEQFF; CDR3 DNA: TGTGCCAGCTGTTTAGCGGGGGAGTACAATGAGCAGTTCTTC
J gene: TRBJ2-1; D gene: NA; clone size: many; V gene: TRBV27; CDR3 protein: CASGFSYEQFF; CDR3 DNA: TGTGCCAGCGGGTTTTCCTACGAGCAGTTCTTC
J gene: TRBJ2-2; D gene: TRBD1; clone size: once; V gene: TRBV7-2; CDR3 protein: CASNPQGGNTGELFF; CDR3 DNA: TGTGCCAGCAACCCACAGGGGGGGAACACCGGGGAGCTGTTTTTT
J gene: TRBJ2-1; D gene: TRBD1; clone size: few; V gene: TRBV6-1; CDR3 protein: CASTTGQGAWYEQFF; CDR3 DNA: TGTGCCAGCACTACGGGACAGGGTGCGTGGTACGAGCAGTTCTTC
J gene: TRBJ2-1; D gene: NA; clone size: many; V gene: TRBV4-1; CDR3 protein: CASSPQGATAYNEQFF; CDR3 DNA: TGCGCCAGCAGCCCCCAGGGAGCGACCGCCTACAATGAGCAGTTCTTC
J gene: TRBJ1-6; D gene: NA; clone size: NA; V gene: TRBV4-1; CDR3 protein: CASSQDRTGGGSYNSPLHF; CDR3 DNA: TGCGCCAGCAGCCAAGATCGAACAGGTGGTGGGTCCTATAATTCACCCCTCCACTTT